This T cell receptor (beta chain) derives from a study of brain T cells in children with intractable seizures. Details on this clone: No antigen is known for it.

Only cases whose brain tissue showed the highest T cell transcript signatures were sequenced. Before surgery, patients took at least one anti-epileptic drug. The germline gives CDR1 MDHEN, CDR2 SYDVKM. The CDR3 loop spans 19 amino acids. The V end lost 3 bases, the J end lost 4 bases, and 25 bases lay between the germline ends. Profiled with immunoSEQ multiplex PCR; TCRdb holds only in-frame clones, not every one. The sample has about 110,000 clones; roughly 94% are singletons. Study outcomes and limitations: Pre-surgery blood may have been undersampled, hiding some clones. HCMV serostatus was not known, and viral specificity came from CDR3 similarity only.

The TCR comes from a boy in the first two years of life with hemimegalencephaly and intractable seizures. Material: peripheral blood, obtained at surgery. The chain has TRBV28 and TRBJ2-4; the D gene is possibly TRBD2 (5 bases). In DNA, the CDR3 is TGTGCCAGCAGTTTGTTTCTCGGTCAGCTCTACGAGGGTAAAAACATTCAGTACTTC. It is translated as CASSLFLGQLYEGKNIQYF.